A selection of T cell receptor beta chains follows, all from one sample in a study of graft-versus-host responses after intestinal transplantation. The assay was immunoSEQ multiplex PCR, and TCRdb's table has in-frame clones only and misses some. The sample lists tens of thousands of clones, around 89% occurring once. These receptors lack a known antigen. Sequencing used unstimulated CD4+ T cells sorted from spleen or lymph node cells, obtained before transplant. The receptors stem from a human donor who was the organ donor for an intestinal transplant. Both conserved end residues are part of each CDR3. D genes are given only for firm matches. Size is stated for part of the rows, as once, few or many counts, or as a class when the clone is expanded.

abundance: NA
j_gene: TRBJ2-7
v_gene: TRBV5-5
d_gene: TRBD2
CDR3aa: CASSLGTSGYEQYF
CDR3nt: TGTGCCAGCAGCTTGGGGACTAGCGGCTACGAGCAGTACTTC

abundance: NA
j_gene: TRBJ2-3
v_gene: TRBV7-9
d_gene: NA
CDR3aa: CASSPSADTQYF
CDR3nt: TGTGCCAGCAGCCCGAGCGCAGATACGCAGTATTTT

abundance: NA
j_gene: TRBJ2-1
v_gene: TRBV19
d_gene: TRBD2
CDR3aa: CASSVLAGAYNEQFF
CDR3nt: TGTGCCAGTAGTGTACTAGCGGGAGCCTACAATGAGCAGTTCTTC

abundance: NA
j_gene: TRBJ2-2
v_gene: TRBV5-1
d_gene: TRBD2
CDR3aa: CASSLGLAGGPKNTGELFF
CDR3nt: TGCGCCAGCAGCTTGGGACTAGCGGGAGGGCCGAAGAACACCGGGGAGCTGTTTTTT

abundance: once
j_gene: TRBJ1-4
v_gene: TRBV6-1
d_gene: NA
CDR3aa: CASSERPSSFRGEKLFF
CDR3nt: TGTGCCAGCAGTGAAAGGCCATCTAGCTTTCGGGGTGAAAAACTGTTTTTT

abundance: NA
j_gene: TRBJ2-7
v_gene: TRBV7-2
d_gene: TRBD2
CDR3aa: CASSPRLAGGPLGGEQYF
CDR3nt: TGTGCCAGCAGCCCCAGACTAGCGGGAGGCCCGCTGGGGGGGGAGCAGTACTTC

abundance: NA
j_gene: TRBJ2-3
v_gene: TRBV28
d_gene: TRBD2
CDR3aa: CASAGGLAGVMDTQYF
CDR3nt: TGTGCCAGCGCTGGGGGACTAGCGGGAGTAATGGATACGCAGTATTTT

abundance: NA
j_gene: TRBJ2-7
v_gene: TRBV29-1
d_gene: TRBD2
CDR3aa: CSVLGLASYEQYF
CDR3nt: TGCAGCGTACTCGGACTAGCGTCCTACGAGCAGTACTTC

abundance: NA
j_gene: TRBJ2-5
v_gene: TRBV19
d_gene: NA
CDR3aa: CASRGQSLETQYF
CDR3nt: TGTGCCAGTAGGGGACAATCGCTCGAGACCCAGTACTTC

abundance: NA
j_gene: TRBJ2-4
v_gene: TRBV2
d_gene: TRBD2
CDR3aa: CASGSGLAVAKNIQYF
CDR3nt: TGTGCCAGCGGGTCTGGACTAGCGGTAGCCAAAAACATTCAGTACTTC

abundance: NA
j_gene: TRBJ2-4
v_gene: TRBV6-6
d_gene: NA
CDR3aa: CASSWAEAKNIQYF
CDR3nt: TGTGCCAGCAGTTGGGCCGAGGCCAAAAACATTCAGTACTTC

abundance: NA
j_gene: TRBJ2-7
v_gene: TRBV6-1
d_gene: TRBD1
CDR3aa: CASSEGGQGYF
CDR3nt: TGTGCCAGCAGTGAAGGGGGACAGGGGTACTTC

abundance: NA
j_gene: TRBJ2-1
v_gene: TRBV5-1
d_gene: TRBD2
CDR3aa: CASSLGLAGGDSYNEQFF
CDR3nt: TGCGCCAGCAGCTTGGGACTAGCGGGGGGGGATTCCTACAATGAGCAGTTCTTC

abundance: NA
j_gene: TRBJ2-7
v_gene: TRBV19
d_gene: TRBD2
CDR3aa: CASSMGTSGMREQYF
CDR3nt: TGTGCCAGTAGTATGGGGACTAGCGGGATGAGGGAGCAGTACTTC

abundance: NA
j_gene: TRBJ1-1
v_gene: TRBV18
d_gene: TRBD1
CDR3aa: CASRSGGDTEAFF
CDR3nt: TGTGCCAGTCGTTCAGGGGGCGACACTGAAGCTTTCTTT

abundance: NA
j_gene: TRBJ1-5
v_gene: TRBV6-1
d_gene: TRBD1
CDR3aa: CASSAGTGNGQPQHF
CDR3nt: TGTGCCAGCAGTGCGGGGACAGGGAATGGTCAGCCCCAGCATTTT